The T cell receptor (beta chain) described here comes from a study of blood T cell repertoires in COVID-19. Turning to the study itself: COVID-19 samples from acute and convalescent phases originated in the United States, Italy and Spain. In each case, the material was cDNA or gDNA derived from T cells, B-cell-depleted T cells, or PBMCs.

Individuals aged about 18 to 100 years were recruited from 24 US areas. Cohorts were determined from participant-reported clinical history. Profiled with immunoSEQ multiplex PCR; TCRdb holds only in-frame clones, not every one. The profile shows roughly 64,000 clones, more than 55% of them singletons. The V gene's germline CDR1 is LGHNA and CDR2 YSLEER. CDR3 size: 15 residues. Losses at the gene ends were 1 base for V and 5 bases for J; bases not matched to a gene: 2. Sequencing was carried out using PBMCs or T cells enriched from blood (not recorded which). The chain carries TRBV4-3 and TRBJ2-1, with 10 positions matching TRBD1. The TCR originated in a woman in her fifties or sixties who had been exposed to COVID-19. The CDR3, as DNA: TGCGCCAGCAGCCAAGGACAGGGGGCGGACAATGAGCAGTTCTTC. Translated, it gives CASSQGQGADNEQFF.